The count of the clone carrying this T cell receptor (beta chain) is one. Authors' methods: Reference gene primer amplification gave nucleated cell count estimates. The protocol was immunoSEQ multiplex PCR, while the TCRdb copy is restricted to in-frame clones and leaves out a portion. Clone size and V and J calls were adopted from that table, with D and trimming inferred from the DNA. The sample records a few hundred thousand clones, around 83% being singletons. The data were obtained in a study of blood T cell repertoires in COVID-19. For the study at large: Material from acute and convalescent COVID-19 was sourced from the United States, Italy and Spain.

CDR1 is MNHEY and CDR2 is SMNVEV in the germline V gene (reference sequence). The CDR3 totals 14 residues. Trimming removed 7 bases at V and 3 bases at J, with 13 bases between. Sequenced: PBMCs or T cells enriched from blood (not recorded which). This chain joins TRBV27 and TRBJ2-1; unclear D gene. The sequence derives from a woman in her forties or fifties who had recovered from COVID-19. CDR3 DNA sequence: TGTGCCAGCACCCCCCTGGGCCTCTACAATGAGCAGTTCTTC. Translating gives CASTPLGLYNEQFF.